This T cell receptor beta chain was retrieved from a study of blood T cell repertoires in COVID-19. Using immunoSEQ multiplex PCR, the repertoire was profiled, and TCRdb retains in-frame clones only, with some absent. The data show approximately 150,000 clones, approximately 80% seen once. Adults between roughly 18 and 100 years of age took part from about two dozen US areas. Germline CDR1 reads SGHNT; CDR2 reads YYREEE (reference sequence). The CDR3 extends over 13 amino acids. Unmatched junction bases numbered 5, after V lost 5 bases and J lost 3 bases. The chain couples TRBV5-4 to TRBJ2-7; 7 positions match TRBD2. The sequence derives from a man between 65 and 85 years old who had been exposed to COVID-19. What was sequenced was PBMCs or T cells enriched from blood (not recorded which). CDR3 sequence reads: CASSIAGLYEQYF. The CDR3 DNA reads as TGTGCCAGCAGTATAGCGGGCCTCTACGAGCAGTACTTC.